Shown below are 20 T cell receptor beta chains from a single sample sequenced in a study of blood T cell repertoires in COVID-19 (dated by TCRdb to the early 2020s). Library construction relied on the immunoSEQ multiplex PCR assay. Imported from immuneACCESS, the table was reduced by TCRdb to in-frame sequences with V and J called. These copies leave out some clones; in studies compared against another copy, an unresolved V gene accounts for under half, and the cause of the remainder is not known. The sample table lists approximately 300,000 clones, 90% of them with a count of one. The ten biggest clones cover approximately 2.5% of the sample. Sample: PBMCs or T cells enriched from blood (not recorded which). These receptors came from a man aged 55 to 70 who had recovered from COVID-19.

The chain links TRBV12-3 or TRBV12-4 to TRBJ1-4, with 9 positions matching TRBD1. V lost 8 bases, J lost 7 bases, and 5 bases stayed unmatched. The CDR3 length is 13 residues. CDR3 nucleotide sequence: TGTGCCAGCGGGACAGGGACCCGTGAAAAACTGTTTTTT. Amino acid sequence: CASGTGTREKLFF.

The CDR3 DNA reads as TGTGCCAGCAGCCTGCAGCGGGACAACAATGAGCAGTTCTTC. It encodes CASSLQRDNNEQFF. The chain has TRBV7-8 and TRBJ2-1, with D possibly matching TRBD2 (7 bases). CDR1 and CDR2 (germline): SGHVS, FQNEAQ. Between the trimmed V and J ends, which lost 5 bases and 5 bases, there was a span of 13 bases. The length of the CDR3 is 14 residues.

The chain carries TRBV9 and TRBJ1-4; weak D call: TRBD1 (6 bases). From germline, CDR1 is SGDLS and CDR2 YYNGEE. Trimming took 2 bases from V and 0 from J, leaving 14 bases between them. This CDR3 contains 17 residues. For the CDR3, the DNA is TGTGCCAGCAGCGTCCTTCTTAGGGGGACAACTAATGAAAAACTGTTTTTT. The encoded protein is CASSVLLRGTTNEKLFF.

The chain combines TRBV4-1 with TRBJ1-5; no clear D gene. The CDR3 has 16 amino acids. Trimming pared 0 bases from V and 5 bases from J, leaving 14 bases between. Germline loops: CDR1 MGHRA, CDR2 YSYEKL. The CDR3, as DNA: TGCGCCAGCAGCCAAGATCCCCTCGGGGTGGATCAGCCCCAGCATTTT. This translates into CASSQDPLGVDQPQHF.

The chain has TRBV5-1 and TRBJ1-3; TRBD1 agrees at 7 bases. This CDR3 has 17 amino acids. V lost 3 bases to trimming and J lost 0 bases; unmatched junction nucleotides: 9. Germline lookup yields CDR1 SGHRS and CDR2 YFSETQ. This CDR3 reads CASSSSATGSSGNTIYF. CDR3 in DNA: TGCGCCAGCAGCTCCTCAGCGACAGGGAGCTCTGGAAACACCATATATTTT.

CDR3 region: CASSFGQTGGQETQYF. CDR3 bases: TGTGCCAGCAGCTTCGGACAGACAGGGGGTCAAGAGACCCAGTACTTC. J is TRBJ2-5 and V is TRBV7-9; 9 bases match TRBD1. This CDR3 spans 16 amino acids. CDR1 and CDR2 (germline): SEHNR, FQNEAQ (reference sequence). V lost 3 bases, J lost 2 bases, and 7 bases stayed unmatched. The full variable domain, its missing parts supplied by reference TRBV7-9 and TRBJ2-5, is DTGVSQNPRHKITKRGQNVTFRCDPISEHNRLYWYRQTLGQGPEFLTYFQNEAQLEKSRLLSDRFSAERPKGSFSTLEIQRTEQGDSAMYLCASSFGQTGGQETQYFGPGTRLLVL.

The rearrangement joins TRBV19 to TRBJ1-5, with 8 bases that match TRBD1. V gave up 3 bases and J gave up 4 bases; unmatched junction bases: 11. Germline lookup yields CDR1 LNHDA and CDR2 SQIVND (reference sequence). This CDR3 is built from 17 residues. DNA of the CDR3: TGTGCCAGTAGTATGAGGGGGGACAGGCGCCCTAATCAGCCCCAGCATTTT. Amino acid sequence: CASSMRGDRRPNQPQHF.

The chain carries TRBV29-1 and TRBJ1-4; 10 bases align to TRBD1. This CDR3 has 13 amino acids. Germline V CDR1 and CDR2: SQVTM, ANQGSEA. The V and J ends lost 6 bases and 8 bases, in that order; junction bases with no gene match: 6. The CDR3 is CSVADRGNEKLFF. CDR3 sequence (DNA): TGCAGCGTAGCGGACAGGGGGAACGAAAAACTGTTTTTT.

In DNA form, the CDR3 reads TGTGCCAGCAAAACTTCACCTAACACCGGGGAGCTGTTTTTT. It encodes CASKTSPNTGELFF. V and J are TRBV3-1 (or the pseudogene TRBV3-2) and TRBJ2-2; the D is unclear. Germline V gives CDR1 LGHDT, CDR2 YNNKEL (reference sequence). The CDR3 runs 14 residues. The V end lost 7 bases, the J end lost 2 bases, and 11 bases lay between the germline ends.

The V call is TRBV7-2, the J call TRBJ2-5; 9 nucleotides agree with TRBD2. The junction had 9 bases not matched to a gene; V was cut back by 4 bases and J by 6 bases. The CDR3 is made up of 15 amino acids. The V gene's germline CDR1 is SGHTA and CDR2 FQGNSA. CDR3 nucleotides: TGTGCCAGCAGCTCCGAGGTGGGACTAGCAAAGACCCAGTACTTC. The encoded protein is CASSSEVGLAKTQYF.

The rearrangement uses TRBV6-2 or TRBV6-3 and TRBJ2-2, with 7 bases fitting TRBD1. Losses at the gene ends were 2 bases for V and 2 bases for J; bases not matched to a gene: 5. Germline CDR1 is MNHEY and CDR2 is SVGEGT. The length of the CDR3 is 16 residues. CDR3 in DNA: TGTGCCAGCAGTTACATAAGGGACAGAAACACCGGGGAGCTGTTTTTT. This gives the protein CASSYIRDRNTGELFF.

This clone was counted a few times. The J gene is TRBJ2-7, the V gene TRBV14, with 12 bases aligning to TRBD2. CDR1 SGHDN and CDR2 FVKESK come from the germline V gene. The CDR3 is 14 residues long. Germline trimming cut 5 bases from V and 9 bases from J; bases unmatched to any gene: 8. The CDR3 sequence is CASSTGLAGSSQYF. The CDR3 nucleotides read TGTGCCAGCAGCACTGGACTAGCGGGGTCCTCGCAGTACTTC.

The gene calls are TRBV3-1 (or the pseudogene TRBV3-2) and TRBJ1-1; D unclear. With 1 base removed from V and 10 bases from J, the gap between germline ends came to 13 bases. Germline assignment: CDR1 LGHDT and CDR2 YNNKEL (reference sequence). This CDR3 region has 13 residues. DNA of the CDR3: TGTGCCAGCAGCCAAGGCGTAGCCTATGCAGCTTTCTTT. Its protein is CASSQGVAYAAFF.

This sequence joins TRBV12-3 or TRBV12-4 and TRBJ1-1, with no clear D. The V end lost 5 bases, the J end lost 0 bases, and 7 bases lay between the germline ends. This CDR3 spans 13 amino acids. CDR3 coding DNA: TGTGCCAGCAGTCACTCGCTGAACACTGAAGCTTTCTTT. Its protein is CASSHSLNTEAFF.

The chain uses TRBV5-1 and TRBJ1-2; D gene ambiguous. The CDR3 totals 14 residues. The germline CDR1 and CDR2 sequences are SGHRS and YFSETQ. V was pared by 6 bases and J by 4 bases, with 16 bases between. Here the CDR3 DNA reads TGCGCCAGCAACTTCGATACAGTTAGCTATGGCTACACCTTC. This encodes CASNFDTVSYGYTF.

This chain uses TRBV11-1 with TRBJ2-2, with a tentative D call TRBD1 (5 bases). Trimming pared 0 bases from V and 5 bases from J, leaving 10 bases between. The CDR3 extends over 15 amino acids. CDR1 is SGHAT and CDR2 is FQDESV in the germline V gene (reference sequence). The CDR3 bases are TGTGCCAGCAGCTTAGCACTACCAGGGACCGGGGAGCTGTTTTTT. Encoded protein: CASSLALPGTGELFF. The whole variable domain, filled in from reference TRBV11-1 and TRBJ2-2, reads EAEVAQSPRYKITEKSQAVAFWCDPISGHATLYWYRQILGQGPELLVQFQDESVVDDSQLPKDRFSAERLKGVDSTLKIQPAELGDSAMYLCASSLALPGTGELFFGEGSRLTVL.

V gene TRBV5-1 combines with J gene TRBJ2-5; TRBD2 is a possible D gene (5 bases). Trimming removed 1 base from V and 5 bases from J, with 12 bases in between. CDR3 length equals 14 residues. Germline lookup yields CDR1 SGHRS and CDR2 YFSETQ. CDR3 protein: CASSLRGYQETQYF. CDR3 nucleotides: TGCGCCAGCAGCTTGCGGGGTTATCAGGAGACCCAGTACTTC.

This sequence joins TRBV5-1 and TRBJ2-3; D possibly corresponds to TRBD2 (6 bases). The CDR3 contains 19 residues. Germline V gives CDR1 SGHRS, CDR2 YFSETQ. With 1 base removed from V and 1 base from J, the gap between germline ends came to 22 bases. The CDR3 loop is CASSLRGVLSPVGTDTQYF. CDR3 in DNA: TGCGCCAGCAGCTTGCGCGGGGTTCTTTCCCCCGTGGGCACAGATACGCAGTATTTT.

The chain joins TRBV9 to TRBJ2-3; 7 bases map to TRBD2. The CDR3 loop spans 13 amino acids. V gave up 3 bases and J gave up 5 bases; unmatched junction bases: 3. Germline CDR1 reads SGDLS; CDR2 reads YYNGEE. CDR3 DNA: TGTGCCAGCAGCGCGGGGGGAGAAGATACGCAGTATTTT. This gives the protein CASSAGGEDTQYF.

This clone showed up just a few times. The rearrangement uses TRBV7-2 and TRBJ1-2; TRBD1 might be the D (5 bases). CDR3 length: 12 amino acids. CDR1 SGHTA and CDR2 FQGNSA come from the germline V gene. The germline V and J ends were trimmed by 6 bases and 8 bases, with 13 bases remaining between them. CDR3 nucleotides: TGTGCCAGCAGACCCACAGGATACGGCTACACCTTC. Protein: CASRPTGYGYTF. Drawing the rest from reference TRBV7-2 and TRBJ1-2, the complete variable domain is GAGVSQSPSNKVTEKGKDVELRCDPISGHTALYWYRQSLGQGLEFLIYFQGNSAPDKSGLPSDRFSAERTGGSVSTLTIQRTQQEDSAVYLCASRPTGYGYTFGSGTRLTVV.